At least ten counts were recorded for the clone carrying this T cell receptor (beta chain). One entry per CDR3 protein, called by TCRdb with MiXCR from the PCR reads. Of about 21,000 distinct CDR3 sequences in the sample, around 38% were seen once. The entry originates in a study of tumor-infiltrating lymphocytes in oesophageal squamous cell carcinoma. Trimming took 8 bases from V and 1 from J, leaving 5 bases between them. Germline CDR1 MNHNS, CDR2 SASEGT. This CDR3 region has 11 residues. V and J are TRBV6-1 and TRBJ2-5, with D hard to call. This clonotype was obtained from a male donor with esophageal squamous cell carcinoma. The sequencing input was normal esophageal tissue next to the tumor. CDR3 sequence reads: CASRGQETQYF. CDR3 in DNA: TGTGCCAGCCGCGGCCAAGAGACCCAGTACTTC.